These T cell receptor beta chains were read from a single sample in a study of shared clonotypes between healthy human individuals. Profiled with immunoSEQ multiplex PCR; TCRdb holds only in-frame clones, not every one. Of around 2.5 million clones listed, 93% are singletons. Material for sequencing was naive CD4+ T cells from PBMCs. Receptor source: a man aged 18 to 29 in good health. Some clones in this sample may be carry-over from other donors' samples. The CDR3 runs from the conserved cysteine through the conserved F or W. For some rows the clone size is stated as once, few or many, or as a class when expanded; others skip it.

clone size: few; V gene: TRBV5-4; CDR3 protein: CASSSATGGNTEAFF
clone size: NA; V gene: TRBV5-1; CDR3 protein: CASSVGQHNQETQYF
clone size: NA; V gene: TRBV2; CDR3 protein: CASSESSATDTQYF
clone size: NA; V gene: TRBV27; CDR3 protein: CASSLFPDQTQYF
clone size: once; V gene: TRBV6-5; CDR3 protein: CASSWSQGEPNYGYTF
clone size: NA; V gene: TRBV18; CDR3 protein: CASLGHYYEQYF
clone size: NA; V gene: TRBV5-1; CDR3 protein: CASSSNPGQVHYGYTF
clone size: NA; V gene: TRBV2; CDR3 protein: CATTGRHTDTQYF
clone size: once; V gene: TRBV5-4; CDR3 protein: CASSSSKADSYEQYF
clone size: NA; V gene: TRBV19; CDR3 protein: CASSMMPGGSYNEQFF
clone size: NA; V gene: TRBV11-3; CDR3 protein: CASSSENRLALNEQFF
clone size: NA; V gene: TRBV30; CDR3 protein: CAWSSQSRRKDEQYF
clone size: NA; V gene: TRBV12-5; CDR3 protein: CASGCTGVADEQYF
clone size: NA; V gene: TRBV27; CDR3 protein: CASRRALAGILDEQYF
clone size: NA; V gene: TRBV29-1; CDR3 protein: CSVYFGGVNQPQHF
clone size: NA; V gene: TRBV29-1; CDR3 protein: CSVEDHQQGISYEQYF
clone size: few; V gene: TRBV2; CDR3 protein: CASARQVSNQPQHF
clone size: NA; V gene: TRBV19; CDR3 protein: CASSIPGQGRNTEAFF
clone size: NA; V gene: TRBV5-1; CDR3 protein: CASSLASGTYNEQFF
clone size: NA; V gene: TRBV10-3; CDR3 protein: CAISGRLAGRYTGELFF
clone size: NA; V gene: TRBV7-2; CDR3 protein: CASSLNRPSTDTQYF
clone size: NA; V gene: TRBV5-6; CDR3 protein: CASSPGTEPVRAIGYTF
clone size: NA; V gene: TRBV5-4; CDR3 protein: CASRGATNEKLFF